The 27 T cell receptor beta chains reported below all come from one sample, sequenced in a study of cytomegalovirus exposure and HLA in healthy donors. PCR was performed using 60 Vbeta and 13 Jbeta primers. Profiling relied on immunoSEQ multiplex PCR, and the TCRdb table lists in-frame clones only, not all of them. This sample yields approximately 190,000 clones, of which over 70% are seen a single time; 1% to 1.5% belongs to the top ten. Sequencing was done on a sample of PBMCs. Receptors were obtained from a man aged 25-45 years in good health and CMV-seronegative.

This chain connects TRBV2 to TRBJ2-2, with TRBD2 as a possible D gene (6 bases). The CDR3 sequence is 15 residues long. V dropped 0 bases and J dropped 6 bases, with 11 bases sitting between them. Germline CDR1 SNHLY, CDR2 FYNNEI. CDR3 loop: CASSEAQRRAGELFF. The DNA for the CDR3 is TGTGCCAGCAGTGAAGCTCAACGGAGGGCCGGGGAGCTGTTTTTT.

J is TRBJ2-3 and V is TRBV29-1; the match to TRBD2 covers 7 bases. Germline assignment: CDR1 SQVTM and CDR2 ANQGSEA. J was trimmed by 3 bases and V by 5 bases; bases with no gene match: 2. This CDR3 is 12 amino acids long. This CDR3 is CSVSGGTDTQYF. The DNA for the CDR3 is TGCAGCGTTTCGGGGGGAACAGATACGCAGTATTTT.

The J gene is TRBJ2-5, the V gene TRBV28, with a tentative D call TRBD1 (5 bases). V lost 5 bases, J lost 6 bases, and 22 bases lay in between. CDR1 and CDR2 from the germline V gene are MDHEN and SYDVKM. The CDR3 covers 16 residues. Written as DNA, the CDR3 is TGTGCCAGCAGTCGATCCTTGGGGCAGTACGTCCAGACCCAGTACTTC. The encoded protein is CASSRSLGQYVQTQYF.

The DNA of the CDR3 is TGTGCCTGGAGTGTGTTGAAGGCGGGGAAGCTCTACGAGCAGTACTTC. It translates to CAWSVLKAGKLYEQYF. The genes are TRBV30 and TRBJ2-7; a possible D gene is TRBD2 (6 bases). V was clipped by 0 bases and J by 3 bases, with 18 bases between them. This CDR3 contains 16 residues. In germline, CDR1 is GTSNPN, CDR2 SVGIG (reference sequence).

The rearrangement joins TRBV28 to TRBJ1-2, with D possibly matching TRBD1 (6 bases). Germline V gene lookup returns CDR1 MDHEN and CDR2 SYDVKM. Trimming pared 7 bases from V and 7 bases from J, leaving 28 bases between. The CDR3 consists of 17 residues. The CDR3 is CASTQAGRGGILGGYTF. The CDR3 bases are TGTGCCAGCACCCAGGCGGGAAGGGGGGGTATTTTAGGTGGCTACACCTTC.

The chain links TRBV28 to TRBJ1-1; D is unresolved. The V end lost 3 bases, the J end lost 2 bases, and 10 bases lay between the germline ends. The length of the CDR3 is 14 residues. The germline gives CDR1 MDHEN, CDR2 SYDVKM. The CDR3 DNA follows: TGTGCCAGCAGTTTTCCGGGAAGCAACACTGAAGCTTTCTTT. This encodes CASSFPGSNTEAFF. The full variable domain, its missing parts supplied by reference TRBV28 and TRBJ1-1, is DVKVTQSSRYLVKRTGEKVFLECVQDMDHENMFWYRQDPGLGLRLIYFSYDVKMKEKGDIPEGYSVSREKKERFSLILESASTNQTSMYLCASSFPGSNTEAFFGQGTRLTVV.

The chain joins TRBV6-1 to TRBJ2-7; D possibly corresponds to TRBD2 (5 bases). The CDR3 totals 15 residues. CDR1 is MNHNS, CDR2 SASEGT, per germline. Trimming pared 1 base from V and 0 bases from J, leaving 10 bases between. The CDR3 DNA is TGTGCCAGCAGTGAAGTTGGAGCGGCCTCCTACGAGCAGTACTTC. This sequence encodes CASSEVGAASYEQYF.

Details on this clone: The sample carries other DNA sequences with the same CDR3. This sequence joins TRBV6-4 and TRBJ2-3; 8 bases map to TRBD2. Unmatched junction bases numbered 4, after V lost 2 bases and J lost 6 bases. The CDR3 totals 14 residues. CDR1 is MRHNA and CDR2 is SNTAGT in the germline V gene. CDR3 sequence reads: CASSDAGGTDTQYF. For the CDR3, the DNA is TGTGCCAGCAGTGACGCGGGGGGTACCGATACGCAGTATTTT.

The CDR3 region is CASSPLGLAGTSSYNEQFF. The DNA of the CDR3 is TGTGCCAGTAGTCCACTTGGACTAGCGGGGACGAGCTCCTACAATGAGCAGTTCTTC. The rearrangement links TRBV19 to TRBJ2-1, with 12 bases identical to TRBD2. Germline trimming cut 5 bases from V and 0 bases from J; bases unmatched to any gene: 11. The CDR3 totals 19 residues. The germline V gene encodes CDR1 LNHDA and CDR2 SQIVND (reference sequence).

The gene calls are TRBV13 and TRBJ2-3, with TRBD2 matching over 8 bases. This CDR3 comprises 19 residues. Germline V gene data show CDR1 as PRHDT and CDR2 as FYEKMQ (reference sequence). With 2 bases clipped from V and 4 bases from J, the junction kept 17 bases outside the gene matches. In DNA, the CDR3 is TGTGCCAGCAGCTTACCCCTGGGACCAGCGGGGGAAATCTCAGATACGCAGTATTTT. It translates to CASSLPLGPAGEISDTQYF. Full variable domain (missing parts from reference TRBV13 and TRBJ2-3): AAGVIQSPRHLIKEKRETATLKCYPIPRHDTVYWYQQGPGQDPQFLISFYEKMQSDKGSIPDRFSAQQFSDYHSELNMSSLELGDSALYFCASSLPLGPAGEISDTQYFGPGTRLTVL.

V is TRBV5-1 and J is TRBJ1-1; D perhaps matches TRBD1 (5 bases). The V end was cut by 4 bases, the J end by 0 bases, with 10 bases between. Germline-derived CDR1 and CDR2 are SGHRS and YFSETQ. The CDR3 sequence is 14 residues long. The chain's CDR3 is CASSRQSMNTEAFF. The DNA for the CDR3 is TGCGCCAGCAGCCGACAGAGCATGAACACTGAAGCTTTCTTT.

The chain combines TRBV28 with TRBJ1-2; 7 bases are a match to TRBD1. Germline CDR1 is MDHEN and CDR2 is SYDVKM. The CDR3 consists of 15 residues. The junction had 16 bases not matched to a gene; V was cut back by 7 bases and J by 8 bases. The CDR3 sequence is CASNATGVGVRGYTF. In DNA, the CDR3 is TGTGCCAGCAATGCCACAGGGGTAGGGGTGAGGGGCTACACCTTC.

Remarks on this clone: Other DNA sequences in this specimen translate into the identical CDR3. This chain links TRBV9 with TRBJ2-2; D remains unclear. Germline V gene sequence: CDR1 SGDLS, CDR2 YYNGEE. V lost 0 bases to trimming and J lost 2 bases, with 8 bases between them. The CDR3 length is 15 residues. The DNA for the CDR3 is TGTGCCAGCAGCGTAGGCGGCGGAAACACCGGGGAGCTGTTTTTT. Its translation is CASSVGGGNTGELFF.

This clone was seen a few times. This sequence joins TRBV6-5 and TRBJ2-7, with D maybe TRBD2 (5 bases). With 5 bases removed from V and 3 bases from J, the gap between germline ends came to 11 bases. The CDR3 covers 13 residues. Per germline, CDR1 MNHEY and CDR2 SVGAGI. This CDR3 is CASSAGERYEQYF. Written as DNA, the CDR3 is TGTGCCAGCAGTGCCGGGGAGCGCTACGAGCAGTACTTC.

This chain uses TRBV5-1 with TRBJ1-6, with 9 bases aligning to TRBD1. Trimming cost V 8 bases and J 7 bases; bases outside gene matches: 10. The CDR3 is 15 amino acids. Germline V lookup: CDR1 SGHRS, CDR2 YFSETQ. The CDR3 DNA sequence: TGCGCCAGTCGACAGGGGGGTGTTCGGAATTCACCCCTCCACTTT. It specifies CASRQGGVRNSPLHF.

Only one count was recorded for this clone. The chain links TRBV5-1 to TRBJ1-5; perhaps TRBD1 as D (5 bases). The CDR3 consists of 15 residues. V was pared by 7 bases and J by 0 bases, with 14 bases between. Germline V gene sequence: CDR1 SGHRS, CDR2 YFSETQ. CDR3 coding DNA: TGCGCCAGCTCTCCTACAGGAGATAGCAATCAGCCCCAGCATTTT. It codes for CASSPTGDSNQPQHF.

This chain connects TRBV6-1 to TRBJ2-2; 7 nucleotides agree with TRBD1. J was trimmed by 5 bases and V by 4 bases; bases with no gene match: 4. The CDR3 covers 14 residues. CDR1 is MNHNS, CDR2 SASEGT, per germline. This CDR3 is CASSGTGLTGELFF. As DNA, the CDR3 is TGTGCCAGCAGTGGGACAGGCCTAACCGGGGAGCTGTTTTTT.

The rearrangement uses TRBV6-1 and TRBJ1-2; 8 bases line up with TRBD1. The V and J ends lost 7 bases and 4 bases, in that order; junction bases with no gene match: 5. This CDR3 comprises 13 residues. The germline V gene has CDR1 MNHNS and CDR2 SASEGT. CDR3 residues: CASTGQGGYGYTF. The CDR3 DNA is TGTGCCAGCACAGGACAGGGCGGCTATGGCTACACCTTC.

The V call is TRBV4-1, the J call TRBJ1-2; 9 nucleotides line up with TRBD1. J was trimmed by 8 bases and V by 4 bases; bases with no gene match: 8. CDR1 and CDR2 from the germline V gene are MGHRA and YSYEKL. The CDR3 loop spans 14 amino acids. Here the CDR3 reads CASSPPGTGYGYTF. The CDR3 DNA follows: TGCGCCAGCAGCCCCCCGGGGACAGGGTACGGCTACACCTTC.

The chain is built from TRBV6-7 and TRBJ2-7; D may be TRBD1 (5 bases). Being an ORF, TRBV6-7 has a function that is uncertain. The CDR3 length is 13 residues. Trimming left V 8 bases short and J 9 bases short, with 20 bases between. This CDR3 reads CASPEQDFILQYF. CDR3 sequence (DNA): TGTGCCAGCCCGGAACAGGATTTCATCTTGCAGTACTTC.

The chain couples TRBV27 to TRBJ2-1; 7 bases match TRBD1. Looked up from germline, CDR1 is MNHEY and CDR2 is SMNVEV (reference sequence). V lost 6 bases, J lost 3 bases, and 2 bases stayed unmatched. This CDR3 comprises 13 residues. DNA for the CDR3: TGTGCCAGCAGCCAGGGGGACTACAATGAGCAGTTCTTC. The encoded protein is CASSQGDYNEQFF.

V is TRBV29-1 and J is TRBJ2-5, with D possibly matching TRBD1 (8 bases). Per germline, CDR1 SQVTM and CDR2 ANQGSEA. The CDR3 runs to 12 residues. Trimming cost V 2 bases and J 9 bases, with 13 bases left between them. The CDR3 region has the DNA TGCAGCGTTGAAAAAACAGGGGGGGCCCAGTACTTC. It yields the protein CSVEKTGGAQYF.

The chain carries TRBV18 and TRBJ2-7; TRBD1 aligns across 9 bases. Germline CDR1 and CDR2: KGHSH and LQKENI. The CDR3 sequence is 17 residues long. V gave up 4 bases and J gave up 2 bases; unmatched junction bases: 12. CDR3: CASSRGRATGGPYEQYF. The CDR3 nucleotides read TGTGCCAGCTCACGGGGTCGTGCAACAGGGGGCCCCTACGAGCAGTACTTC.

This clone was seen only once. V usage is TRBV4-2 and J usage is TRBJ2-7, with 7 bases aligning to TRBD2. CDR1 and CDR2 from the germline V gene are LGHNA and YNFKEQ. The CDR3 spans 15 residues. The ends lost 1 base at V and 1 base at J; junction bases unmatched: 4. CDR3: CASSQGWRGSYEQYF. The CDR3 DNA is TGTGCCAGCAGCCAAGGCTGGCGGGGGTCCTACGAGCAGTACTTC.

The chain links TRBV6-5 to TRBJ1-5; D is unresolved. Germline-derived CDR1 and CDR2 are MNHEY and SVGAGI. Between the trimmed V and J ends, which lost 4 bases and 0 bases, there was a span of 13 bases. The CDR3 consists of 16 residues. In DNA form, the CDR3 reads TGTGCCAGCAGTTTTTTAGCGCATAGTAGCAATCAGCCCCAGCATTTT. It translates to CASSFLAHSSNQPQHF.

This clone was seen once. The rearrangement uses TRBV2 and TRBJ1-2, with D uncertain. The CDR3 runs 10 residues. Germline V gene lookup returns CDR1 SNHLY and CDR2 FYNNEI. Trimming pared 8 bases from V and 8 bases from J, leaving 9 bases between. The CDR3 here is CASRSRGYTF. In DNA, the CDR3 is TGTGCCAGCCGCTCCAGGGGCTACACCTTC.

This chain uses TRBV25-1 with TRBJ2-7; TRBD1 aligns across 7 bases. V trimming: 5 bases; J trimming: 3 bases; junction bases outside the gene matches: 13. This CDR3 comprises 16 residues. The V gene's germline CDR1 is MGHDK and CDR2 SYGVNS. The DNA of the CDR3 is TGTGCCAGCAGTTCGCACTCCGGGACAGATAACTACGAGCAGTACTTC. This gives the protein CASSSHSGTDNYEQYF.